This paragraph covers one T cell receptor (beta chain) sequence. Its antigen is not known. These data belong to a study of T cells in narcolepsy. Study-wide context: Enrolled donors included narcolepsy type 1 or type 2 patients and healthy controls.

The CDR3 has 15 residues. Germline loops: CDR1 SGHKS, CDR2 YYEKEE (reference sequence). V lost 0 bases, J lost 0 bases, and 6 bases lay in between. Whole-study findings and limits: Autoreactive clonotypes reportedly recurred in blood of same and different patients, not controls. HCRT-specific and TRIB2-specific autoreactive clonotypes appeared among same-patient CSF and blood CD4+ clonotypes. No autoreactive T cell clone sequences appeared in some memory CD4+ repertoires.

Repertoires were generated with immunoSEQ multiplex PCR, while TCRdb's copy carries only in-frame clones and drops some. The data hold approximately 28,000 clones, with roughly 80% observed a single time. This sequence originates from a human donor in good health. This sequence joins TRBV5-5 and TRBJ2-2; tentatively, D is TRBD1 (6 bases). Sample: memory (CD45RA-) CD4+ T cells from blood. The CDR3 here is CASSLEGANTGELFF. CDR3 coding DNA: TGTGCCAGCAGCTTGGAGGGGGCGAACACCGGGGAGCTGTTTTTT.